The 10 T cell receptor beta chains in this list originate from one sample, sequenced in a study of T cells in women clearing cervical HPV infection. Data came from immunoSEQ multiplex PCR; TCRdb stores just in-frame clones and leaves some out. The sample table sets out under 30,000 clones. Sequencing was done on a sample of blood buffy coat. The source of these receptors is a woman aged 18-69 years with a cervical HPV16 infection that either progressed to CIN3+ or cleared (not recorded which).

In the case of this clone: With the read ending 3 residues before the CDR3 end, the germline J gene is used to fill in that end. The chain links TRBV2 to TRBJ2-3, with 11 positions matching TRBD2. The V and J ends lost 5 bases and 3 bases, in that order; junction bases with no gene match: 4. The CDR3 consists of 15 residues. Germline loops: CDR1 SNHLY, CDR2 FYNNEI. CDR3 DNA (partial): TGTGCCAGCAGTCTTTGGACTAGCGGGACAGATACG. Residues: CASSLWTSGTDT. The complete CDR3 reads CASSLWTSGTDTQYF.

Turning to this clone: The sequence runs out 3 residues before the end of the CDR3; the remainder is reconstructed from the germline J gene. This rearrangement joins TRBV7-6 to TRBJ2-7; D is perhaps TRBD2 (5 bases). Germline CDR1 SGHVS, CDR2 FNYEAQ. V was pared by 5 bases and J by 6 bases, with 17 bases between. The CDR3 covers 14 residues. The CDR3 loop reads CASSLYSGYGEQYF. Incomplete CDR3 DNA: TGTGCCAGCAGCCTCTACTCGGGGTACGGCGAG.

A remark on this clone: The CDR3 extends 3 residues past the end of the read, so its final part is completed from the germline J gene. The V gene is TRBV5-1, the J gene TRBJ2-1, with a possible D match to TRBD1 (5 bases). The V end lost 4 bases, the J end lost 3 bases, and 17 bases lay between the germline ends. This CDR3 has 16 amino acids. The germline CDR1 and CDR2 sequences are SGHRS and YFSETQ. This CDR3 reads CASSPGHPTLYNEQFF. The sequenced CDR3 bases are TGCGCCAGCAGCCCCGGACACCCCACCCTCTACAATGAG.

Note on this clone: The read falls 3 residues short of the CDR3 end, and the missing part is taken from the germline J gene. The V and J genes are TRBV5-1 and TRBJ2-5, with D perhaps TRBD1 (5 bases). The germline V gene encodes CDR1 SGHRS and CDR2 YFSETQ. V gave up 3 bases and J gave up 1 base, with 10 bases separating them. The CDR3 sequence is 14 residues long. The part of the CDR3 DNA that was read is TGCGCCAGCAGCTATCTACAGGCCCAAGAGACC. It encodes CASSYLQAQET. The entire CDR3 protein is CASSYLQAQETQYF.

Remarks on this clone: The sequenced fragment ends 3 residues before the CDR3 boundary, so the rest is inferred from the germline J gene. The chain couples TRBV6-1 to TRBJ1-2; tentatively, D is TRBD1 (5 bases). The germline gives CDR1 MNHNS, CDR2 SASEGT. The CDR3 is 13 amino acids. V lost 3 bases and J 4 bases, leaving 9 bases between the germline ends. Partial CDR3 DNA: TGTGCCAGCAGTGAGGGGGGGGGCTATGGC. Protein product: CASSEGGGYG. The full CDR3 is CASSEGGGYGYTF.

About this clone itself: The sequenced fragment ends 3 residues before the CDR3 boundary, so the rest is inferred from the germline J gene. The rearrangement uses TRBV12-5 and TRBJ2-3; D gene unclear. The V end lost 0 bases, the J end lost 0 bases, and 10 bases lay between the germline ends. Germline V gene data show CDR1 as LGHNT and CDR2 as FRNRAP. The CDR3 sequence is 16 residues long. Here the CDR3 reads CASGLVLKRSTDTQYF. Incomplete CDR3 DNA: TGTGCTAGTGGTTTGGTACTGAAGAGAAGCACAGATACG.

With regard to this clone: The read halts 3 residues ahead of the CDR3 end, with the missing end drawn from the germline J gene. The chain employs TRBV29-1 and TRBJ1-1, with D unresolved. Germline V gene data show CDR1 as SQVTM and CDR2 as ANQGSEA. V shed 7 bases and J shed 0 bases, with 9 bases lying between them. The CDR3 is 12 amino acids. The CDR3 bases that were read are TGCAGCGCCCACTTGTTGAACACTGAA. Its protein product is CSAHLLNTE. The CDR3 in full is CSAHLLNTEAFF.

Of note for this clone: Coverage ceases 3 residues before the CDR3 finishes, and the germline J gene fills in the end. The V and J genes are TRBV6-1 and TRBJ2-1, with D maybe TRBD2 (5 bases). The germline gives CDR1 MNHNS, CDR2 SASEGT. V gave up 4 bases and J gave up 0 bases, with 10 bases separating them. This CDR3 spans 15 amino acids. The CDR3 spells CASSASGNSYNEQFF. The CDR3 bases that were read are TGTGCCAGCAGTGCCAGCGGAAACTCCTACAATGAG.

On this clone: The read ends 3 residues early relative to the CDR3; the germline J gene fills the gap. The J gene is TRBJ1-1, the V gene TRBV19; 8 bases are shared with TRBD1. Unmatched junction bases numbered 7, after V lost 3 bases and J lost 4 bases. This CDR3 comprises 15 residues. CDR1 is LNHDA and CDR2 is SQIVND in the germline V gene (reference sequence). CDR3: CASSMRTGQGTEAFF. The sequenced CDR3 bases are TGTGCCAGTAGTATGAGGACAGGGCAGGGCACTGAA.

In regard to this clone: The sequenced fragment ends 3 residues before the CDR3 boundary, so the rest is inferred from the germline J gene. The chain combines TRBV2 with TRBJ1-2; D is undetermined. The CDR3 contains 13 residues. Germline-derived CDR1 and CDR2 are SNHLY and FYNNEI. Incomplete CDR3 DNA: TGTGCCAGCAGGATTACAGCCAGGTCCGGC. Translating it yields CASRITARSG. The whole CDR3 sequence is CASRITARSGYTF.